These 29 T cell receptor beta chains originate from one sample sequenced in a study of pediatric ulcerative colitis. Profiled with immunoSEQ multiplex PCR; TCRdb holds only in-frame clones, not every one. The sample contains tens of thousands of clones, roughly 71% of which appear only once. During colonoscopy, one to two rectal pinch biopsies were collected. Material for sequencing was gut tissue. These receptors all come from a boy aged 5-17 years with severe ulcerative colitis.

J is TRBJ2-6 and V is TRBV5-4, with D perhaps matching TRBD1 (6 bases). Between the trimmed V and J ends, which lost 10 bases and 0 bases, there was a span of 11 bases. CDR1 is SGHNT and CDR2 is YYREEE in the germline V gene (reference sequence). CDR3 length equals 14 residues. CDR3 nucleotides: TGTGCCGGAGTAGGGGGCTCTGGGGCCAACGTCCTGACTTTC. Translated, it gives CAGVGGSGANVLTF.

The chain has TRBV7-2 and TRBJ2-2, with TRBD2 matching over 9 bases. Unmatched junction bases numbered 8, after V lost 5 bases and J lost 4 bases. The germline gives CDR1 SGHTA, CDR2 FQGNSA. This CDR3 comprises 16 residues. This chain's CDR3 is CASSAVAGAATGELFF. In DNA form, the CDR3 reads TGTGCCAGCAGCGCCGTAGCGGGAGCTGCCACCGGGGAGCTGTTTTTT.

The V call is TRBV2, the J call TRBJ2-7, with 7 bases aligning to TRBD2. Germline CDR1 and CDR2: SNHLY and FYNNEI. The CDR3 is made up of 15 amino acids. The V gene end was trimmed by 7 bases and the J gene end by 0 bases; junction bases not matched to a gene: 9. CDR3 loop: CASNWGGGSSYEQYF. CDR3 sequence (DNA): TGTGCCAGCAATTGGGGGGGAGGAAGCTCCTACGAGCAGTACTTC.

A few counts support this clone. This chain connects TRBV28 to TRBJ1-3; D is unclear. This CDR3 has 11 residues. CDR1 and CDR2 from the germline V gene are MDHEN and SYDVKM. V was clipped by 6 bases and J by 6 bases, with 6 bases between them. CDR3 sequence: CASSSVNTIYF. The DNA for the CDR3 is TGTGCCAGCAGCTCGGTAAACACCATATATTTT. Using reference TRBV28 and TRBJ1-3 for the parts outside the CDR3, the full variable domain is DVKVTQSSRYLVKRTGEKVFLECVQDMDHENMFWYRQDPGLGLRLIYFSYDVKMKEKGDIPEGYSVSREKKERFSLILESASTNQTSMYLCASSSVNTIYFGEGSWLTVV.

This clone was counted a few times. The rearrangement links TRBV25-1 to TRBJ1-1; tentative D call: TRBD1 (6 bases). V dropped 4 bases and J dropped 1 base, with 7 bases sitting between them. The CDR3 covers 13 residues. Germline values: CDR1 MGHDK, CDR2 SYGVNS. This CDR3 is CASSGTANTEAFF. The DNA of the CDR3 is TGTGCCAGCAGTGGGACAGCGAACACTGAAGCTTTCTTT.

This rearrangement joins TRBV4-1 to TRBJ1-2, with D maybe TRBD1 (6 bases). The V gene's germline CDR1 is MGHRA and CDR2 YSYEKL. Trimming removed 0 bases at V and 4 bases at J, with 15 bases between. The CDR3 consists of 16 residues. This CDR3 is CASSQDSQGTFYGYTF. CDR3 in DNA: TGCGCCAGCAGCCAAGATTCGCAGGGGACTTTCTATGGCTACACCTTC.

The genes are TRBV19 and TRBJ1-1; 10 nucleotides agree with TRBD1. The CDR3 totals 19 residues. Germline lookup yields CDR1 LNHDA and CDR2 SQIVND (reference sequence). The J segment lost 6 bases and the V segment lost 7 bases, leaving 23 bases of the junction unmatched. The CDR3, as DNA: TGTGCCAGTATTGACAAGATCGCCGGGACAGGGGTACTGGTACCTGAAGCTTTCTTT. Residues: CASIDKIAGTGVLVPEAFF. Looking up the rest from reference TRBV19 and TRBJ1-1 gives the full variable domain: DGGITQSPKYLFRKEGQNVTLSCEQNLNHDAMYWYRQDPGQGLRLIYYSQIVNDFQKGDIAEGYSVSREKKESFPLTVTSAQKNPTAFYLCASIDKIAGTGVLVPEAFFGQGTRLTVV.

The chain carries TRBV6-5 and TRBJ1-2; D is possibly TRBD1 (5 bases). The CDR3 totals 13 residues. Germline V gene data show CDR1 as MNHEY and CDR2 as SVGAGI. V shed 6 bases and J shed 8 bases, with 16 bases lying between them. The CDR3 reads CASRLISGWGYTF. The CDR3, as DNA: TGTGCCAGCAGATTAATCTCAGGGTGGGGCTACACCTTC.

The rearrangement uses TRBV5-4 and TRBJ2-3, with TRBD2 matching over 8 bases. Looked up from germline, CDR1 is SGHNT and CDR2 is YYREEE (reference sequence). Trimming removed 4 bases from V and 4 bases from J; junction bases left unmatched: 14. The CDR3 length is 17 residues. CDR3 DNA sequence: TGTGCCAGCAGCCACATGAACCGGGGTAGCGGGGCAGATACGCAGTATTTT. Protein product: CASSHMNRGSGADTQYF.

The genes are TRBV15 and TRBJ2-1; D not resolved. Germline V gene data show CDR1 as LNHNV and CDR2 as YYDKDF (reference sequence). Trimming removed 1 base at V and 9 bases at J, with 19 bases between. The CDR3 loop spans 16 amino acids. Here the CDR3 reads CATSRGDGDIQGEQFF. The CDR3 DNA is TGTGCCACCAGCAGAGGAGACGGAGATATACAAGGTGAGCAGTTCTTC.

This clone has only a few counts. The chain recombines TRBV10-1 with TRBJ1-2; 7 bases fit TRBD1. This CDR3 is built from 13 residues. CDR1 WNHNN and CDR2 SYGVQD come from the germline V gene (reference sequence). The ends lost 6 bases at V and 0 bases at J; junction bases unmatched: 1. The CDR3 sequence: CASRDRTNYGYTF. In DNA form, the CDR3 reads TGCGCCAGCAGGGACAGGACTAACTATGGCTACACCTTC.

CDR3 bases: TGTGCCAGCAGTCGACAACCCTCGGGAAACACCATATATTTT. Residues: CASSRQPSGNTIYF. The J gene is TRBJ1-3, the V gene TRBV6-6, with D unclear. Germline lookup yields CDR1 MNHNY and CDR2 SVGAGI (reference sequence). V lost 5 bases and J lost 4, with 12 bases in between. The CDR3 has 14 residues.

The chain employs TRBV7-2 and TRBJ1-6; D is possibly TRBD1 (6 bases). The CDR3 contains 15 residues. From germline, CDR1 is SGHTA and CDR2 FQGNSA. The V and J ends lost 6 bases and 7 bases respectively, with 16 bases between them. CDR3 protein: CASSSDGTTNSPLHF. The CDR3 DNA reads TGTGCCAGCAGTTCAGACGGGACAACCAATTCACCCCTCCACTTT.

As for this clone: At the DNA level, this CDR3 is encoded by other sequences in the same sample as well. V is TRBV27 and J is TRBJ1-3; TRBD1 matches at 7 bases. The V gene end was trimmed by 6 bases and the J gene end by 7 bases; junction bases not matched to a gene: 9. The CDR3 has 14 residues. Looked up from germline, CDR1 is MNHEY and CDR2 is SMNVEV (reference sequence). The CDR3: CASSPRQGGNTIYF. The CDR3 DNA reads TGTGCCAGCAGCCCTCGACAGGGTGGGAACACCATATATTTT.

V and J are TRBV29-1 and TRBJ2-7, with 7 positions matching TRBD1. This CDR3 is 13 amino acids long. After removal of 5 bases from V and 0 bases from J, the junction contained 4 bases not matched to a gene. Germline V gene lookup returns CDR1 SQVTM and CDR2 ANQGSEA. The chain's CDR3 is CSVRQGSSYEQYF. The CDR3 nucleotides are TGCAGCGTTCGACAGGGAAGCTCCTACGAGCAGTACTTC.

The chain links TRBV11-3 to TRBJ2-7; TRBD2 aligns across 7 bases. V trimming: 6 bases; J trimming: 2 bases; junction bases outside the gene matches: 7. Looked up from germline, CDR1 is SGHNT and CDR2 is YENEEA. The CDR3 loop spans 14 amino acids. CDR3 loop: CASRGGVGTYEQYF. Here the CDR3 DNA reads TGTGCCAGCAGGGGAGGGGTAGGGACCTACGAGCAGTACTTC.

This rearrangement joins TRBV2 to TRBJ2-3; D gene unclear. The V and J ends lost 3 bases and 4 bases respectively, with 14 bases between them. The CDR3 has 15 residues. CDR1 is SNHLY, CDR2 FYNNEI, per germline. In DNA form, the CDR3 reads TGTGCCAGCAGTGAGAGTTGGGCCCGGCCAGATACGCAGTATTTT. Its translation: CASSESWARPDTQYF.

The chain recombines TRBV10-3 with TRBJ2-3; D is ambiguous. The ends were cut back, 3 bases at V and 2 bases at J, with 12 bases in the middle. The CDR3 consists of 15 residues. Germline V gene lookup returns CDR1 ENHRY and CDR2 SYGVKD. CDR3 sequence reads: CAISEKDLNTDTQYF. CDR3 DNA sequence: TGTGCCATCAGTGAAAAGGACCTTAACACAGATACGCAGTATTTT.

The V and J genes are TRBV6-5 and TRBJ1-4, with 7 bases aligning to TRBD1. With 2 bases clipped from V and 8 bases from J, the junction kept 5 bases outside the gene matches. Per the germline V gene, CDR1 is MNHEY and CDR2 is SVGAGI. This CDR3 is built from 14 residues. CDR3 sequence reads: CASSYGGGNEKLFF. CDR3 DNA sequence: TGTGCCAGCAGTTACGGAGGGGGCAACGAAAAACTGTTTTTT.

This clone was detected only a few times. This chain joins TRBV29-1 and TRBJ2-2; D gene ambiguous. This CDR3 has 11 amino acids. V was shortened by 6 bases and J by 6 bases, with 8 bases between the two germline ends. Germline CDR1 is SQVTM and CDR2 is ANQGSEA. Here the CDR3 DNA reads TGCAGCGTCTCCGCGCCCGGGGAGCTGTTTTTT. Its translation is CSVSAPGELFF.

This clone was counted a few times. This rearrangement joins TRBV18 to TRBJ2-2; no firm D call. Germline values: CDR1 KGHSH, CDR2 LQKENI. Trimming removed 5 bases from V and 4 bases from J, with 2 bases in between. This CDR3 is 11 amino acids long. For the CDR3, the DNA is TGTGCCAGCTCAAGCACCGGGGAGCTGTTTTTT. As protein: CASSSTGELFF.

The chain uses TRBV7-9 and TRBJ2-3; 10 bases line up with TRBD2. This CDR3 comprises 17 residues. Germline loops: CDR1 SEHNR, CDR2 FQNEAQ (reference sequence). V dropped 5 bases and J dropped 4; count of bases not matched to a gene: 12. CDR3 in DNA: TGTGCCAGCAGCATACTACGAGCGGGAGGGCCGTCAGATACGCAGTATTTT. Translated: CASSILRAGGPSDTQYF.

The gene calls are TRBV18 and TRBJ2-5; no clear D gene. Trimming removed 2 bases from V and 2 bases from J, with 12 bases in between. Germline CDR1 is KGHSH and CDR2 is LQKENI. The CDR3 covers 15 residues. The chain's CDR3 is CASSPFPRLQETQYF. CDR3 in DNA: TGTGCCAGCTCACCATTCCCCAGGCTTCAAGAGACCCAGTACTTC.

This clone was detected a few times. The rearrangement uses TRBV7-2 and TRBJ2-5; 10 bases are shared with TRBD2. The CDR3 length is 15 residues. The germline V gene has CDR1 SGHTA and CDR2 FQGNSA. Trimming took 5 bases from V and 3 from J; bases not matched to a gene: 6. CDR3 amino acids: CASSVSGRAEETQYF. The CDR3 DNA reads as TGTGCCAGCAGCGTAAGCGGGAGGGCCGAAGAGACCCAGTACTTC. The entire variable domain, with the rest obtained from reference TRBV7-2 and TRBJ2-5, is as follows: GAGVSQSPSNKVTEKGKDVELRCDPISGHTALYWYRQSLGQGLEFLIYFQGNSAPDKSGLPSDRFSAERTGGSVSTLTIQRTQQEDSAVYLCASSVSGRAEETQYFGPGTRLLVL.

V usage is TRBV19 and J usage is TRBJ2-2, with a possible D match to TRBD2 (6 bases). The CDR3 has 18 amino acids. V was pared by 1 base and J by 2 bases, with 17 bases between. CDR1 and CDR2 (germline): LNHDA, SQIVND (reference sequence). The CDR3 nucleotides read TGTGCCAGTAGTATAGTCCGTGGGAGCGGGCCAAACACCGGGGAGCTGTTTTTT. It is translated as CASSIVRGSGPNTGELFF.

The CDR3 DNA follows: TGCGCCAGCAGCCAATCCTCGACAGGGACCTACTACGAGCAGTACTTC. It encodes CASSQSSTGTYYEQYF. The chain links TRBV4-3 to TRBJ2-7, with TRBD1 matching 7 bases. The CDR3 contains 16 residues. The junction had 10 bases not matched to a gene; V was cut back by 2 bases and J by 3 bases. CDR1 is LGHNA and CDR2 is YSLEER in the germline V gene.

V gene TRBV7-2 combines with J gene TRBJ1-5; 7 bases fit TRBD1. In germline, CDR1 is SGHTA, CDR2 FQGNSA. The CDR3 is 18 residues long. Germline trimming cut 0 bases from V and 5 bases from J; bases unmatched to any gene: 13. Here the CDR3 reads CASSLAPTGLGGDQPQHF. The DNA for the CDR3 is TGTGCCAGCAGCTTAGCGCCGACAGGGCTTGGAGGCGATCAGCCCCAGCATTTT.

Here the CDR3 DNA reads TGTGCCAGCAGCCCATCGGCGGAGACCCAGTACTTC. As protein: CASSPSAETQYF. This rearrangement joins TRBV7-2 to TRBJ2-5; no clear D gene. There are 12 residues in the CDR3. Germline CDR1 SGHTA, CDR2 FQGNSA. Trimming stripped 5 bases from V and 5 bases from J, with 9 bases between.

This clone has more than one count but fewer than ten. The rearrangement links TRBV30 to TRBJ1-1; the D is unclear. With 1 base removed from V and 1 base from J, the gap between germline ends came to 13 bases. The CDR3 length is 15 residues. Germline CDR1 GTSNPN, CDR2 SVGIG (reference sequence). The CDR3 nucleotides read TGTGCCTGGAGTGGGACTGATATCCAGAACACTGAAGCTTTCTTT. This gives the protein CAWSGTDIQNTEAFF.